The T cell receptor (beta chain) under discussion was sequenced for a study of blood T cell repertoires in COVID-19. Study-wide context: Some COVID-19 samples were acute and others convalescent; all came from the United States, Italy and Spain.

As to this clone: Sequence at one end of the junction differs from germline and may be a read error.

Original handling: Scientists estimated how many nucleated cells there were by amplifying reference gene primers. The table came from immunoSEQ multiplex PCR; TCRdb's copy has only in-frame clones and leaves some out. The DNA was the basis for D and trimming; V, J and clone size are from that table. The table shows 200,000 or so clones, with approximately 82% occurring only once. Germline V gene data show CDR1 as SGHVS and CDR2 as FNYEAQ. The CDR3 length is 17 residues. The rearrangement uses TRBV7-6 and TRBJ2-1; TRBD2 aligns across 14 bases. The specimen was peripheral blood. The sequence was collected from a human donor in a cohort sampled during active COVID-19. CDR3 DNA: TGTGCCAGCAGTTTAGGGCCAGGGACTAGCGGGAGCCGGGAGCAGTTCTTC. Its translation: CASSLGPGTSGSREQFF.